This T cell receptor (beta chain) was sequenced for a study of OX40 agonist ivuxolimab in advanced cancers. At the level of the study: Cohort: approximately 83% men, mean age approximately 66, aged about 20 to 80.

Libraries were prepared by immunoSEQ multiplex PCR; TCRdb keeps only in-frame clonotypes and omits some of them. This sample has roughly 80,000 clones, with over 75% found just once. Overall study results and limits: Expanded clones were, on average, more numerous in CD8+ T cells than in CD4+.

The germline V gene has CDR1 SGHTA and CDR2 FQGTGA. This CDR3 comprises 14 residues. The V end lost 2 bases, the J end lost 0 bases, and 7 bases lay between the germline ends. Blood sampling took place at baseline, cycle 4 day 1, and cycle 7 day 1. About this clone itself: As yet, its antigen is unknown.

The TCR sequence derives from an adult with an advanced solid tumor such as melanoma, head and neck, liver or kidney cancer. Material: CD4+ or CD8+ T cells sorted from blood, obtained in a trial of the OX40 agonist ivuxolimab. The gene calls are TRBV7-3 and TRBJ1-1; D is uncertain. For the CDR3, the DNA is TGTGCCAGCAGCTTACTGGGCGTGAACACTGAAGCTTTCTTT. Translating it yields CASSLLGVNTEAFF.